Sequencing of this T cell receptor (beta chain) was carried out in a study of blood T cell repertoires in COVID-19. Sequencing was performed with immunoSEQ multiplex PCR; in TCRdb, only in-frame clones are kept and a portion is missing. The sample holds 250,000 or so clones, approximately 89% seen once. Germline V gives CDR1 MNHEY, CDR2 SMNVEV (reference sequence). Trimming stripped 0 bases from V and 0 bases from J, with 19 bases between. This CDR3 contains 19 residues. This clone came up once. Sequenced input: PBMCs or T cells enriched from blood (not recorded which). The clonotype originates from a man between 35 and 55 years old who had been exposed to COVID-19. The chain combines TRBV27 with TRBJ2-3, with D maybe TRBD2 (6 bases). The CDR3 region has the DNA TGTGCCAGCAGTTTATCGATGGCGGGATCCATTTATAGCACAGATACGCAGTATTTT. Its protein is CASSLSMAGSIYSTDTQYF.